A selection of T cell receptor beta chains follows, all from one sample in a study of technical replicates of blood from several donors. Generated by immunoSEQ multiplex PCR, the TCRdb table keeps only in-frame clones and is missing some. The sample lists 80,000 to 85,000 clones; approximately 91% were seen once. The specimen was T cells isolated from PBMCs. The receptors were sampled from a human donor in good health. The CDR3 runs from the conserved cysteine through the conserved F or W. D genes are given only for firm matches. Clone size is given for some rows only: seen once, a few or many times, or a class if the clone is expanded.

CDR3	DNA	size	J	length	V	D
CASSLDRGNIQYF	TGTGCCAGCAGTTTGGACAGGGGGAACATTCAGTACTTC	NA	TRBJ2-4	13	TRBV28	TRBD1
CASSQDKRNTGELFF	TGTGCCAGCAGCCAAGATAAGCGGAACACCGGGGAGCTGTTTTTT	NA	TRBJ2-2	15	TRBV14	NA
CASSSGGQETQYF	TGTGCCAGCAGTTCAGGGGGCCAAGAGACCCAGTACTTC	NA	TRBJ2-5	13	TRBV28	TRBD1
CASSLSRRQGEQYF	TGTGCCAGCAGTCTATCCCGCAGACAGGGCGAGCAGTACTTC	NA	TRBJ2-7	14	TRBV27	TRBD1
CASSPRDRRYGYTF	TGCGCCAGCAGCCCTAGGGACAGGCGTTATGGCTACACCTTC	NA	TRBJ1-2	14	TRBV5-1	TRBD1
CASSWTSGSTDTQYF	TGTGCCAGCAGCTGGACTAGCGGGAGCACAGATACGCAGTATTTT	NA	TRBJ2-3	15	TRBV7-6	TRBD2
CASSFGQGIPEQYF	TGTGCCAGCAGCTTCGGACAGGGTATCCCCGAGCAGTACTTC	NA	TRBJ2-7	14	TRBV7-9	TRBD1
CASSSRQGDSYNEQFF	TGCGCCAGCAGCTCCAGACAGGGTGACTCCTACAATGAGCAGTTCTTC	NA	TRBJ2-1	16	TRBV5-1	TRBD1
CASSQGQGNTEAFF	TGTGCCAGCTCACAAGGACAGGGGAACACTGAAGCTTTCTTT	NA	TRBJ1-1	14	TRBV18	TRBD1
CAITPGDLLNYEQYF	TGTGCCATCACCCCCGGAGACCTCCTGAACTACGAGCAGTACTTC	NA	TRBJ2-7	15	TRBV10-3	NA
CASSQRTSGISPYEQYF	TGTGCCAGCAGCCAAAGGACTAGCGGGATCTCTCCCTACGAGCAGTACTTC	NA	TRBJ2-7	17	TRBV14	TRBD2
CASSPSGSGNEQFF	TGTGCCAGCAGTCCTAGCGGGAGCGGAAATGAGCAGTTCTTC	NA	TRBJ2-1	14	TRBV6-5	TRBD2
CATSQSRTPVGGYTF	TGTGCCACCTCCCAGAGTAGGACTCCCGTCGGTGGCTACACCTTC	NA	TRBJ1-2	15	TRBV15	NA
CASSEMRAVDTQYF	TGTGCCAGCAGTGAGATGCGAGCTGTAGATACGCAGTATTTT	NA	TRBJ2-3	14	TRBV2	NA
CASSAPRSSYNEQFF	TGTGCCAGCAGCGCTCCACGGAGCTCCTACAATGAGCAGTTCTTC	NA	TRBJ2-1	15	TRBV9	NA
CASSIGTGVYEQYF	TGTGCCAGTAGTATTGGGACAGGGGTCTACGAGCAGTACTTC	NA	TRBJ2-7	14	TRBV19	TRBD1
CASSPMGQGTGELFF	TGTGCCAGCTCACCAATGGGACAGGGCACCGGGGAGCTGTTTTTT	NA	TRBJ2-2	15	TRBV18	TRBD1
CASSPLVEETQYF	TGTGCCAGCTCACCTTTAGTGGAAGAGACCCAGTACTTC	NA	TRBJ2-5	13	TRBV18	NA
CASSLSTGHGDTQYF	TGTGCCAGCAGCTTAAGCACCGGACACGGGGATACGCAGTATTTT	NA	TRBJ2-3	15	TRBV7-2	NA
CASSDNRGGYEQYF	TGTGCCAGCAGCGATAACAGGGGTGGTTACGAGCAGTACTTC	NA	TRBJ2-7	14	TRBV11-2	TRBD1
CASSVNRAFYNEQFF	TGTGCCAGCAGTGTAAACAGAGCTTTCTACAATGAGCAGTTCTTC	NA	TRBJ2-1	15	TRBV6-1	NA
CASSLRATGTQYF	TGTGCCAGCAGTTTACGCGCGACAGGGACCCAGTACTTC	NA	TRBJ2-5	13	TRBV27	NA
CASSVRTGGDNYGYTF	TGTGCCAGCAGTGTAAGGACAGGGGGCGACAACTATGGCTACACCTTC	NA	TRBJ1-2	16	TRBV25-1	TRBD1
CASRRLAGRDNYEQYF	TGTGCCAGTCGCAGACTAGCGGGGCGAGACAATTACGAGCAGTACTTC	NA	TRBJ2-7	16	TRBV19	TRBD2
CASSPVREVYGYTF	TGCGCCAGCAGCCCCGTCAGGGAGGTCTATGGCTACACCTTC	NA	TRBJ1-2	14	TRBV4-1	NA
CASTASGRARPDTQYF	TGTGCCAGCACCGCTAGCGGGAGGGCCCGACCAGATACGCAGTATTTT	NA	TRBJ2-3	16	TRBV6-6	TRBD2
CASSYVSGGTEAFF	TGTGCCAGCAGTTACGTATCGGGGGGCACTGAAGCTTTCTTT	NA	TRBJ1-1	14	TRBV6-5	NA
CASRIAGGYNEQFF	TGTGCCAGCAGAATAGCGGGAGGGTACAATGAGCAGTTCTTC	NA	TRBJ2-1	14	TRBV7-2	TRBD2
CASSYSMGGARGYTF	TGTGCCAGCAGTTACTCGATGGGAGGGGCGAGGGGCTACACCTTC	NA	TRBJ1-2	15	TRBV6-5	NA
CASSVLTSGMDEQYF	TGTGCCAGCAGCGTGCTGACTAGCGGGATGGACGAGCAGTACTTC	once	TRBJ2-7	15	TRBV9	TRBD2
CAVLWSPYSNQPQHF	TGTGCCGTCTTGTGGAGTCCGTATAGCAATCAGCCCCAGCATTTT	NA	TRBJ1-5	15	TRBV6-1	NA
CASRRLTGNSYEQYF	TGTGCCAGCAGGAGACTGACCGGGAATTCCTACGAGCAGTACTTC	NA	TRBJ2-7	15	TRBV6-5	NA
CASSLARRSLADTQYF	TGTGCCAGCAGTTTAGCTAGAAGGTCGTTGGCAGATACGCAGTATTTT	NA	TRBJ2-3	16	TRBV27	NA
CASSLLAEETQYF	TGTGCCAGCTCACTTCTAGCGGAAGAGACCCAGTACTTC	once	TRBJ2-5	13	TRBV18	TRBD2
CASSLVSGHGVGQPQHF	TGTGCCAGCAGCTTAGTTTCGGGTCACGGGGTGGGTCAGCCCCAGCATTTT	NA	TRBJ1-5	17	TRBV7-2	NA
CASSLEGAGGANVLTF	TGTGCCAGCAGTTTAGAGGGGGCGGGTGGGGCCAACGTCCTGACTTTC	NA	TRBJ2-6	16	TRBV28	TRBD1
CASGGGVAKNIQYF	TGTGCCAGTGGAGGCGGAGTAGCCAAAAACATTCAGTACTTC	NA	TRBJ2-4	14	TRBV28	NA
CASMTTREAGGETQYF	TGTGCCAGCATGACGACTAGGGAGGCGGGAGGAGAGACCCAGTACTTC	NA	TRBJ2-5	16	TRBV2	TRBD2
CASSLDRVNYGYTF	TGTGCCAGCAGCTTGGACAGGGTTAACTATGGCTACACCTTC	once	TRBJ1-2	14	TRBV7-2	TRBD1
CASGFGTSGYNEQFF	TGTGCTAGTGGTTTTGGGACTAGCGGCTACAATGAGCAGTTCTTC	NA	TRBJ2-1	15	TRBV12-5	TRBD2
CASSLYGQGNYGYTF	TGTGCCAGCAGCTTATATGGACAGGGCAACTATGGCTACACCTTC	NA	TRBJ1-2	15	TRBV11-1	TRBD1
CASSLDFSAELFF	TGTGCCAGCAGTTTAGACTTTTCGGCGGAGCTGTTTTTT	NA	TRBJ2-2	13	TRBV28	NA
CASSWSGTGGTTLF	TGTGCCAGCAGCTGGTCCGGGACAGGGGGAACTACCCTTTTC	NA	TRBJ2-7	14	TRBV7-9	TRBD1
CASSGAGTGGYGNTIYF	TGTGCCAGCAGCGGAGCTGGGACAGGGGGCTACGGAAACACCATATATTTT	NA	TRBJ1-3	17	TRBV9	TRBD1
CASSSGKLGYEQYF	TGTGCCAGTAGTTCAGGGAAGCTGGGCTACGAGCAGTACTTC	NA	TRBJ2-7	14	TRBV19	NA
CASSLFTGREQYF	TGTGCCAGCAGCTTATTTACGGGGAGGGAGCAGTACTTC	NA	TRBJ2-7	13	TRBV11-2	NA
CASSLTRGTQEKAFF	TGTGCCAGCAGCTTGACTCGAGGAACACAGGAAAAAGCTTTCTTT	NA	TRBJ1-1	15	TRBV5-4	NA
CASSYGISGIGVNEQYF	TGTGCCAGCAGCTACGGAATTAGCGGGATAGGCGTTAACGAGCAGTACTTC	NA	TRBJ2-7	17	TRBV7-3	TRBD2
CASSLAGNTDTQYF	TGTGCCAGCAGCTTGGCGGGGAACACAGATACGCAGTATTTT	NA	TRBJ2-3	14	TRBV5-4	NA
CASSEEAGNQPQHF	TGTGCCAGCAGTGAAGAGGCAGGGAATCAGCCCCAGCATTTT	NA	TRBJ1-5	14	TRBV2	NA
CASSQAPGLSTDTQYF	TGCGCCAGCAGCCAAGCACCTGGTCTAAGCACAGATACGCAGTATTTT	NA	TRBJ2-3	16	TRBV4-3	NA
CASLVVGTEAFF	TGTGCCAGCCTAGTGGTCGGAACTGAAGCTTTCTTT	NA	TRBJ1-1	12	TRBV28	NA